Listed below are T cell receptor beta chains from one sample, sequenced in a study of cytomegalovirus exposure and HLA in healthy donors. This table comes from immunoSEQ multiplex PCR, and its TCRdb copy is limited to in-frame clones, with some not included. The sample holds 120,000 to 150,000 clones, over 75% seen once. Sequenced: PBMCs. These TCRs come from a woman aged 25-40 years in good health and CMV-seronegative. The conserved cysteine and the conserved F or W are not part of the CDR3 here. Fields, in order: clone size, V gene, J gene, CDR3 protein. Rows give clone size only sometimes, using once, few, many, or a class for an expanded clone.

abundance: .; v_gene: TRBV9; j_gene: TRBJ1-1; CDR3aa: ASSYTGIGTEAF
abundance: .; v_gene: TRBV7-9; j_gene: TRBJ2-1; CDR3aa: ASSLLGSGSRQF
abundance: few; v_gene: TRBV10-3; j_gene: TRBJ1-1; CDR3aa: AISEWTMNTEAF
abundance: .; v_gene: TRBV10-1; j_gene: TRBJ1-5; CDR3aa: ASRDRDRRDQPQH
abundance: once; v_gene: TRBV5-1; j_gene: TRBJ2-2; CDR3aa: ASSRTSGRVTGELF
abundance: .; v_gene: TRBV5-4; j_gene: TRBJ1-2; CDR3aa: ASSLEAAGYGYT
abundance: .; v_gene: TRBV5-4; j_gene: TRBJ2-7; CDR3aa: ASSFSTGYEQY
abundance: .; v_gene: TRBV5-1; j_gene: TRBJ2-1; CDR3aa: ASSLAWGSGSYNEQF
abundance: .; v_gene: TRBV12-5; j_gene: TRBJ2-1; CDR3aa: ASGLVRTSGGENEQF
abundance: .; v_gene: TRBV7-9; j_gene: TRBJ1-4; CDR3aa: SSSPGGPSTNEKLF
abundance: .; v_gene: TRBV9; j_gene: TRBJ1-4; CDR3aa: ASSVGGQGDEKLF